The 18 T cell receptor beta chains presented below share a single source sample, sequenced in a study of T-cell memory formation after mild COVID-19. TCRdb redid the calling of the 5' RACE reads with MiXCR, one entry per CDR3 protein. The data show about 180,000 distinct CDR3 sequences, around 18% seen once. Sequencing used PBMCs or a T cell subset sorted from them (not recorded which). The receptors originated from a young man who had mild COVID-19 (a few samples of this study predate the infection). Cell type and time point are not known.

This clonotype showed up just a few times. The gene calls are TRBV12-3 or TRBV12-4 and TRBJ2-7; D may be TRBD1 (7 bases). CDR3 length: 13 amino acids. Trimming took off 3 bases at V and 4 bases at J, with 10 bases between the two ends. CDR3 nucleotide sequence: TGTGCCAGCAGTTTCCCAGGGGGGTACGAGCAGTACTTC. Translating gives CASSFPGGYEQYF.

In this sample, this clonotype turned up many times. The CDR3 reads CAIKSGRGDEQYF. CDR3 in DNA: TGTGCCATCAAGTCGGGCAGGGGCGACGAGCAGTACTTC. This chain links TRBV10-3 with TRBJ2-7, with D tentatively TRBD1 (6 bases). The CDR3 is 13 residues long. The ends were cut back, 7 bases at V and 5 bases at J, with 15 bases in the middle. Germline assignment: CDR1 ENHRY and CDR2 SYGVKD.

The J gene is TRBJ2-3, the V gene TRBV20-1; 8 bases line up with TRBD1. Unmatched junction bases numbered 4, after V lost 3 bases and J lost 2 bases. This CDR3 is built from 14 residues. Per the germline V gene, CDR1 is DFQATT and CDR2 is SNEGSKA (reference sequence). CDR3 residues: CSARTGALTDTQYF. The CDR3, as DNA: TGCAGTGCTAGGACAGGGGCCCTCACAGATACGCAGTATTTT.

V is TRBV27 and J is TRBJ2-4; TRBD2 matches at 13 bases. J lost 6 bases, V lost 5 bases, and 7 bases had no gene match. CDR3 length: 16 amino acids. The germline CDR1 and CDR2 sequences are MNHEY and SMNVEV (reference sequence). The CDR3 DNA is TGTGCCAGCAGTCACAAGGGACTAGCGGGGTTAAACATTCAGTACTTC. This encodes CASSHKGLAGLNIQYF.

The V call is TRBV6-2 or TRBV6-3, the J call TRBJ1-1; D remains ambiguous. V gave up 1 base and J gave up 3 bases, with 0 bases separating them. Germline CDR1 reads MNHEY; CDR2 reads SVGEGT. This CDR3 has 11 amino acids. The CDR3 protein is CASSYYTEAFF. In DNA form, the CDR3 reads TGTGCCAGCAGTTACTACACTGAAGCTTTCTTT.

This chain connects TRBV6-2 or TRBV6-3 to TRBJ2-5; 10 positions agree with TRBD1. The V segment lost 0 bases and the J segment 4 bases; nucleotides outside the gene matches: 5. Germline V gene data show CDR1 as MNHEY and CDR2 as SVGEGT. The CDR3 length is 16 residues. In DNA form, the CDR3 reads TGTGCCAGCAGTTACTCCCGAGACAGGGGGCGAGAGACCCAGTACTTC. Translated: CASSYSRDRGRETQYF.

This clonotype was detected only a few times. The chain uses TRBV12-3 or TRBV12-4 and TRBJ2-7; TRBD1 or TRBD2 may be the D gene (5 bases each). The CDR3 is 14 amino acids. The CDR3 coding sequence is TGTGCCAGCAGTTTAGAGGGGAGCTCCTATGAGCAGTACGTC. This sequence encodes CASSLEGSSYEQYV.

This chain joins TRBV5-1 and TRBJ1-5; possible D gene TRBD1, 6 bases. The V gene lost 0 bases and the J gene lost 0 bases, with 10 bases spanning the gap. Looked up from germline, CDR1 is SGHRS and CDR2 is YFSETQ. This CDR3 has 16 residues. This CDR3 is CASSLDPGDSNQPQHF. In nucleotides, the CDR3 is TGCGCCAGCAGCTTGGACCCAGGGGATAGCAATCAGCCCCAGCATTTT.

J is TRBJ2-7 and V is TRBV7-2, with D perhaps matching TRBD1 or TRBD2 (5 bases each). The CDR3 runs to 15 residues. Germline-derived CDR1 and CDR2 are SGHTA and FQGNSA. V was cut by 4 bases and J by 7 bases, with 20 bases left in between. CDR3 nucleotides: TGTGCCAGCAGCTGGAGTGGGGACCGAAATGAGGAGCAGTACTTC. Translated, it gives CASSWSGDRNEEQYF. Together with reference TRBV7-2 and TRBJ2-7, the CDR3 gives the full variable domain: GAGVSQSPSNKVTEKGKDVELRCDPISGHTALYWYRQSLGQGLEFLIYFQGNSAPDKSGLPSDRFSAERTGGSVSTLTIQRTQQEDSAVYLCASSWSGDRNEEQYFGPGTRLTVT.

The chain uses TRBV20-1 and TRBJ2-3; 8 bases fit TRBD2. Trimming cost V 6 bases and J 1 base; bases outside gene matches: 12. The CDR3 is 16 amino acids. Germline assignment: CDR1 DFQATT and CDR2 SNEGSKA (reference sequence). The CDR3 DNA is TGCAGTGCCCACTACCTGAGCGGGGGCCGCACAGATACGCAGTATTTT. Its protein is CSAHYLSGGRTDTQYF.

This clonotype has more than one count but fewer than ten. The rearrangement uses TRBV5-1 and TRBJ2-3, with D hard to call. This CDR3 spans 16 amino acids. Trimming left V 0 bases short and J 0 bases short, with 11 bases between. Germline V gene data show CDR1 as SGHRS and CDR2 as YFSETQ. CDR3 nucleotide sequence: TGCGCCAGCAGCTTGGGGGATCTATCTAGCACAGATACGCAGTATTTT. This sequence encodes CASSLGDLSSTDTQYF.

The chain combines TRBV11-2 with TRBJ2-7, with a tentative D call TRBD1 (5 bases). The germline CDR1 and CDR2 sequences are SGHAT and FQNNGV. Trimming took 7 bases from V and 4 from J, leaving 17 bases between them. The CDR3 has 14 amino acids. DNA of the CDR3: TGTGCCAGCAACCCTCAAGGGGCATCGTACGAGCAGTACGTC. Its translation is CASNPQGASYEQYV.

CDR3 coding DNA: TGTGCCAGCAGCTCAGTTCCGGGACTAGCGGGGGCGGACACAGATACGCAGTATTTT. It codes for CASSSVPGLAGADTDTQYF. The gene calls are TRBV7-8 and TRBJ2-3; 14 bases agree with TRBD2. Germline CDR1 is SGHVS and CDR2 is FQNEAQ. The CDR3 contains 19 residues. V gave up 4 bases and J gave up 2 bases; unmatched junction bases: 11. Combining the CDR3 with reference TRBV7-8 and TRBJ2-3 gives the whole variable domain GAGVSQSPRYKVAKRGQDVALRCDPISGHVSLFWYQQALGQGPEFLTYFQNEAQLDKSGLPSDRFFAERPEGSVSTLKIQRTQQEDSAVYLCASSSVPGLAGADTDTQYFGPGTRLTVL.

This clonotype came up many times. This chain connects TRBV12-3 or TRBV12-4 to TRBJ1-5, with 7 nucleotides matching TRBD1. J gave up 2 bases and V 6 bases, and 1 base lay outside the gene matches. This CDR3 has 13 residues. The CDR3 is CASRGTGNQPQHF. CDR3 in DNA: TGTGCCAGCAGGGGGACAGGCAATCAGCCCCAGCATTTT.

Here the CDR3 reads CASSQVSVGTNEKLFF. CDR3 DNA: TGCGCCAGCAGCCAAGTCTCTGTAGGAACTAATGAAAAACTGTTTTTT. The V gene is TRBV4-3, the J gene TRBJ1-4; D uncertain. V was pared by 1 base and J by 1 base, with 10 bases between. Germline V lookup: CDR1 LGHNA, CDR2 YSLEER. The CDR3 is made up of 16 amino acids.

This clonotype was seen a few times. The V call is TRBV7-3, the J call TRBJ2-2, with a possible D match to TRBD1 (5 bases). Per the germline V gene, CDR1 is SGHTA and CDR2 is FQGTGA. Trimming stripped 6 bases from V and 4 bases from J, with 12 bases between. The CDR3 has 14 residues. The CDR3 loop is CASSRRRGTGELFF. As DNA, the CDR3 is TGTGCCAGCAGTCGCCGTAGGGGCACCGGGGAGCTGTTTTTT. Filled out from reference TRBV7-3 and TRBJ2-2, the complete variable domain reads GAGVSQTPSNKVTEKGKYVELRCDPISGHTALYWYRQSLGQGPEFLIYFQGTGAADDSGLPNDRFFAVRPEGSVSTLKIQRTERGDSAVYLCASSRRRGTGELFFGEGSRLTVL.

This clonotype has just a few counts. The J gene is TRBJ1-4, the V gene TRBV2; D perhaps matches TRBD1 (5 bases). CDR1 is SNHLY, CDR2 FYNNEI, per germline. V lost 0 bases, J lost 4 bases, and 12 bases lay in between. CDR3 length: 16 residues. DNA of the CDR3: TGTGCCAGCAGTGAAGCCCAGGCCGGGGGTAATGAAAAACTGTTTTTT. Translation gives CASSEAQAGGNEKLFF.

Many counts were recorded for this clonotype. This sequence joins TRBV18 and TRBJ2-4; 10 positions match TRBD2. Germline CDR1 and CDR2: KGHSH and LQKENI. J lost 0 bases, V lost 3 bases, and 5 bases had no gene match. CDR3 length: 17 amino acids. CDR3 residues: CASSPTSGALAKNIQYF. CDR3 nucleotides: TGTGCCAGCTCACCCACTAGCGGGGCTCTAGCCAAAAACATTCAGTACTTC.